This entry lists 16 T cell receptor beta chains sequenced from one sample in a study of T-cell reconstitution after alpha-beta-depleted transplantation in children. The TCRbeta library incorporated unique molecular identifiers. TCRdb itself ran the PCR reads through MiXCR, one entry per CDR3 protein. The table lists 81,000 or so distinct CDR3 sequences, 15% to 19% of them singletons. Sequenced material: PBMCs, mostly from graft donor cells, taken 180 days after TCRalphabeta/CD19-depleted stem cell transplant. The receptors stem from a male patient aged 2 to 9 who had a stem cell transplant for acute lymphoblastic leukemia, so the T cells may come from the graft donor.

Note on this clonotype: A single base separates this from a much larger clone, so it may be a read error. CDR3 nucleotides: TGTGCCAGCAATCCCAACAGGGGTTACACCGGGGAGCTGTTTTTT. Encoded protein: CASNPNRGYTGELFF. The V and J genes are TRBV6-2 or TRBV6-3 and TRBJ2-2; 7 bases agree with TRBD1. Germline trimming cut 7 bases from V and 3 bases from J; bases unmatched to any gene: 8. Germline V CDR1 and CDR2: MNHEY, SVGEGT. The CDR3 is made up of 15 amino acids.

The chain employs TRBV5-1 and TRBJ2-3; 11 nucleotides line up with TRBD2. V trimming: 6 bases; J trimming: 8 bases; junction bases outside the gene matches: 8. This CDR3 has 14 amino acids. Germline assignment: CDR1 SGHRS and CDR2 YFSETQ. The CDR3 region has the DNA TGCGCCAGCACACCCGGGACTAGCGGTACTACGCAGTATTTT. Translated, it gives CASTPGTSGTTQYF. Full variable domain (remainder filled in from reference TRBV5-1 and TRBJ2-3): KAGVTQTPRYLIKTRGQQVTLSCSPISGHRSVSWYQQTPGQGLQFLFEYFSETQRNKGNFPGRFSGRQFSNSRSEMNVSTLELGDSALYLCASTPGTSGTTQYFGPGTRLTVL.

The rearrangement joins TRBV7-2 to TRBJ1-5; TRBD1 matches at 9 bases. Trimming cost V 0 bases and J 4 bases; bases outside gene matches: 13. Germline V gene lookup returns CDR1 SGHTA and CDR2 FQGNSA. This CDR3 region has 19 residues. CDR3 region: CASSLALGGQGGGNQPQHF. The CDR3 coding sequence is TGTGCCAGCAGCTTAGCGTTAGGGGGACAGGGCGGAGGGAATCAGCCCCAGCATTTT.

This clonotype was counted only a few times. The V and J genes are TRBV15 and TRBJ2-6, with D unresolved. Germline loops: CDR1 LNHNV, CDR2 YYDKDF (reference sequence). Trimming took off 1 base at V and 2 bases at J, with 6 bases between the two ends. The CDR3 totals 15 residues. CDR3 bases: TGTGCCACCAGCAGAGTGGGGACTGGGGCCAACGTCCTGACTTTC. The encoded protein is CATSRVGTGANVLTF.

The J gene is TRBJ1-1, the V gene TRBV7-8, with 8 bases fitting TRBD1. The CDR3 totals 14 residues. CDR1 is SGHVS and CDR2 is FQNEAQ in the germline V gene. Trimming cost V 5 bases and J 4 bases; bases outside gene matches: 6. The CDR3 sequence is CASSTGDRGTEAFF. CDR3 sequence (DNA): TGTGCCAGCAGCACAGGTGACAGGGGCACTGAAGCTTTCTTT. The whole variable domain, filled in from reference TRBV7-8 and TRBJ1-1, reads GAGVSQSPRYKVAKRGQDVALRCDPISGHVSLFWYQQALGQGPEFLTYFQNEAQLDKSGLPSDRFFAERPEGSVSTLKIQRTQQEDSAVYLCASSTGDRGTEAFFGQGTRLTVV.

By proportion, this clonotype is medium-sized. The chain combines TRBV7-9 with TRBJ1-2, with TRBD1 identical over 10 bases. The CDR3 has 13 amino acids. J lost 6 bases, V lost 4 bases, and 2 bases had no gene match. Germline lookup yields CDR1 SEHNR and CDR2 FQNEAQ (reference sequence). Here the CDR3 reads CASSSGTGDGYTF. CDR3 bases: TGTGCCAGCAGCTCCGGGACAGGGGATGGCTACACCTTC.

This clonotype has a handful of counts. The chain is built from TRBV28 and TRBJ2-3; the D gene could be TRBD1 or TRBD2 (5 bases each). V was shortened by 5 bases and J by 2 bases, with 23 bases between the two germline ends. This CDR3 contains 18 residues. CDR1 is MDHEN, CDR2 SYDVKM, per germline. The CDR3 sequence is CASSGAGLAGDYTDTQYF. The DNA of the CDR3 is TGTGCCAGCAGTGGGGCCGGATTGGCGGGCGACTACACAGATACGCAGTATTTT.

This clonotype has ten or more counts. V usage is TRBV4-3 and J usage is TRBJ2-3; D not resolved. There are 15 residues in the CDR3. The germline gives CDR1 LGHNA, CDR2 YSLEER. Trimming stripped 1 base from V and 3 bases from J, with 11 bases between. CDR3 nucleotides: TGCGCCAGCAGCCAAGTAATAGGCGCTACAGATACGCAGTATTTT. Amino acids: CASSQVIGATDTQYF.

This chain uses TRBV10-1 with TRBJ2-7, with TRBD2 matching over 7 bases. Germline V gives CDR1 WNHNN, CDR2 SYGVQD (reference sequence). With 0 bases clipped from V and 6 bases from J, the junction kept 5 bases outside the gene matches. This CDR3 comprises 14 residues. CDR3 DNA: TGCGCCAGCAGTGAGTCCGGGACTACCCCCGAGCAGTACTTC. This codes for CASSESGTTPEQYF.

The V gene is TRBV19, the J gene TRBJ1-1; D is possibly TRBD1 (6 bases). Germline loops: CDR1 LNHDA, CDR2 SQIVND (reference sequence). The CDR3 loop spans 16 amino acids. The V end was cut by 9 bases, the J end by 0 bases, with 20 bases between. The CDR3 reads CASDSGGRLVNTEAFF. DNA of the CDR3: TGTGCCAGCGATAGCGGGGGGCGGTTGGTGAACACTGAAGCTTTCTTT.

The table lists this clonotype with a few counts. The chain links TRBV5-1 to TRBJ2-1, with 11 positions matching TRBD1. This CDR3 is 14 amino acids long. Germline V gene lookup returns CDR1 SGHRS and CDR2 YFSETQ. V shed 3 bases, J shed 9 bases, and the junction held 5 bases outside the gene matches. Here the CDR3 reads CASSSGTGGLEQFF. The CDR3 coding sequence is TGCGCCAGCAGCTCCGGGACAGGGGGTCTTGAGCAGTTCTTC.

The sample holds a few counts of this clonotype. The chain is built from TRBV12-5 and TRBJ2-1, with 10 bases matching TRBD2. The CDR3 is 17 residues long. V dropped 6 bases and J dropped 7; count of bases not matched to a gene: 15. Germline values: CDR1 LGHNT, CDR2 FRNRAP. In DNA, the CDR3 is TGTGCTAGTGGCCCACCAGAAGCGGGGGGGCATGGGAATGAGCAGTTCTTC. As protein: CASGPPEAGGHGNEQFF. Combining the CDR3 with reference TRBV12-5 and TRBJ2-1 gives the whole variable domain DARVTQTPRHKVTEMGQEVTMRCQPILGHNTVFWYRQTMMQGLELLAYFRNRAPLDDSGMPKDRFSAEMPDATLATLKIQPSEPRDSAVYFCASGPPEAGGHGNEQFFGPGTRLTVL.

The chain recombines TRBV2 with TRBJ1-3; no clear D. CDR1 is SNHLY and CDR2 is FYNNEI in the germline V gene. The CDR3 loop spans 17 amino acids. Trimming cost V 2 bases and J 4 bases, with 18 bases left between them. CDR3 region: CASSERRLMGTGNTIYF. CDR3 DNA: TGTGCCAGCAGTGAAAGGAGGCTTATGGGCACAGGAAACACCATATATTTT.

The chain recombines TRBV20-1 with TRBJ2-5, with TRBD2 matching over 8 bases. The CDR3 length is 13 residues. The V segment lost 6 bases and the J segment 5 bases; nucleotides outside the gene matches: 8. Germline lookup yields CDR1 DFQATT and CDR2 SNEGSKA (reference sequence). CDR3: CSALRGGRETQYF. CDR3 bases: TGCAGTGCCCTACGGGGGGGCAGGGAGACCCAGTACTTC.

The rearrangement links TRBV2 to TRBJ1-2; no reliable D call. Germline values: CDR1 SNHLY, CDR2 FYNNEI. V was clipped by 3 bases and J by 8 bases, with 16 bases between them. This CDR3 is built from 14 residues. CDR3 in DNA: TGTGCCAGCAGTGATTCGCGGGTCGGAGGAGGCTACACCTTC. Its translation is CASSDSRVGGGYTF.

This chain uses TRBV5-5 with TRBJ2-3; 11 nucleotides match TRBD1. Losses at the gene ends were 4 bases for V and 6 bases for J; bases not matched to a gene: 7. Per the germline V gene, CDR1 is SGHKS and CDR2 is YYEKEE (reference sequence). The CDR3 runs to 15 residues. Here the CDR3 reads CASSLGQGAVDTQYF. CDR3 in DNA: TGTGCCAGCAGCCTAGGACAGGGGGCGGTTGATACGCAGTATTTT.